Detailed here is one T cell receptor beta chain. The antigen is unknown. Primers used in a second PCR of about 6 to 11 cycles were a sample-barcoded 5' primer and a J-beta primer mix. The template-switch adaptor, which had 12 random nucleotides, put a tag on each cDNA molecule. TCRdb reanalysed the 5' RACE reads using MiXCR and keeps one entry per CDR3 protein. The sample yields about 1.8 million distinct CDR3 sequences, about 50% seen once. The data are from a study of blood T cells in healthy people across ages. Study-wide context: For every two T cells, template switching captured about one barcoded beta molecule.

Germline lookup yields CDR1 DFQATT and CDR2 SNEGSKA (reference sequence). J was trimmed by 7 bases and V by 0 bases; bases with no gene match: 7. The CDR3 spans 14 residues. Findings and caveats of the study: Per million T cells, TCR beta diversity dropped roughly linearly as age increased.

The receptor comes from a woman in her thirties or forties in good health. The source material was blood. The chain combines TRBV20-1 with TRBJ2-5; 8 bases are shared with TRBD1. CDR3 coding DNA: TGCAGTGCTAGAGATGCAGGGGGCTTCGGGACCCAGTACTTC. Its translation: CSARDAGGFGTQYF.